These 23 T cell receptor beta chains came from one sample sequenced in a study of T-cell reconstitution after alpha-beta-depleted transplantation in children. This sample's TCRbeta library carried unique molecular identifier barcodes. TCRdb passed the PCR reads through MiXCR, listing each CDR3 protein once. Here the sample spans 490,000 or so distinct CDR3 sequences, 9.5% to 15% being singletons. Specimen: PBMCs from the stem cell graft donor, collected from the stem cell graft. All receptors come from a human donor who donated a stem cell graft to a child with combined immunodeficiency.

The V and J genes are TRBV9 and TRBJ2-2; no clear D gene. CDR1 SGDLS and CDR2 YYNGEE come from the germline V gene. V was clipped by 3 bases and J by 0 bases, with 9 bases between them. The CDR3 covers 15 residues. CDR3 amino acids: CASSGLLANTGELFF. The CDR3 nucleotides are TGTGCCAGCAGCGGACTCCTCGCGAACACCGGGGAGCTGTTTTTT.

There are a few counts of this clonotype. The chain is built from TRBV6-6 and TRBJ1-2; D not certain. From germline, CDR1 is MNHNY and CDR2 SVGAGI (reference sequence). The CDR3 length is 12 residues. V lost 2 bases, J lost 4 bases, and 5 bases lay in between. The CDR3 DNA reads TGTGCCAGCAGTTACGAGGTCTATGGCTACACCTTC. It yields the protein CASSYEVYGYTF.

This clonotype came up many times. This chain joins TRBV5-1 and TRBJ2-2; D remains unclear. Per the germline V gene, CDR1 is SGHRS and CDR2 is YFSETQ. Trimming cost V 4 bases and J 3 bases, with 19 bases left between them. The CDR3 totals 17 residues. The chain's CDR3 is CASSMTETPTYTGELFF. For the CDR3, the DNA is TGCGCCAGCAGCATGACGGAAACCCCTACATACACCGGGGAGCTGTTTTTT.

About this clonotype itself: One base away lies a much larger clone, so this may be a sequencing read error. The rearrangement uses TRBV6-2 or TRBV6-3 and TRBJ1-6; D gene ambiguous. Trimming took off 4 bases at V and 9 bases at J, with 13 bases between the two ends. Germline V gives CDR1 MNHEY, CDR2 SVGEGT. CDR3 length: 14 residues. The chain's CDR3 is CASSSGEEISPLHF. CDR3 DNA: TGTGCCAGCAGTTCCGGGGAGGAGATTTCACCCCTCCACTTT.

CDR3 region: CASRRVTTNEKLFF. CDR3 nucleotides: TGTGCCAGCAGGCGGGTTACAACTAATGAAAAACTGTTTTTT. The chain couples TRBV6-1 to TRBJ1-4; D remains unclear. V lost 6 bases to trimming and J lost 0 bases, with 8 bases between them. This CDR3 region has 14 residues. The germline V gene has CDR1 MNHNS and CDR2 SASEGT.

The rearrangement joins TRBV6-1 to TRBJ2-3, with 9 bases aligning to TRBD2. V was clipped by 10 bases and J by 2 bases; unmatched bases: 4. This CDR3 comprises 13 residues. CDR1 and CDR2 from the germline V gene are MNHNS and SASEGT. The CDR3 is CATVAGATDTQYF. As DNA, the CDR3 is TGTGCCACCGTAGCGGGGGCCACAGATACGCAGTATTTT.

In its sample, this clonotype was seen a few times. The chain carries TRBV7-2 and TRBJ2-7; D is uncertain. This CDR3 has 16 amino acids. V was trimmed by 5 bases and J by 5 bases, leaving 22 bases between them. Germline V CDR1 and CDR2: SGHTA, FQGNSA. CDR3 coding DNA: TGTGCCAGCAGCCCCCCCGGTGACTCCACTCCCCACGAGCAGTACTTC. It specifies CASSPPGDSTPHEQYF.

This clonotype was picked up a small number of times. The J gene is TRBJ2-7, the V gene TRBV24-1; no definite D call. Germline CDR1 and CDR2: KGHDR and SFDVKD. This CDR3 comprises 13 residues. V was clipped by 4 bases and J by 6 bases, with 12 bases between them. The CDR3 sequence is CATSDTVAPEQYF. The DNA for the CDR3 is TGTGCCACCAGTGACACGGTGGCACCCGAGCAGTACTTC.

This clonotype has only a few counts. This chain's CDR3 is CASSYAGARGEQYF. The DNA for the CDR3 is TGTGCCAGCAGTTACGCGGGAGCGCGTGGCGAGCAGTACTTC. This chain uses TRBV6-5 with TRBJ2-7; TRBD2 agrees at 7 bases. CDR1 and CDR2 from the germline V gene are MNHEY and SVGAGI. With V trimmed by 2 bases and J by 6 bases, 7 bases remained unmatched. The CDR3 runs to 14 residues.

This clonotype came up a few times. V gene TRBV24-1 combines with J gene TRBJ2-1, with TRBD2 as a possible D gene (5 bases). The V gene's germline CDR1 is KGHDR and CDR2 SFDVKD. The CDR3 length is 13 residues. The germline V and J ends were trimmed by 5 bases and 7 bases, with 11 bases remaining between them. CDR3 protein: CATSGGPGNEQFF. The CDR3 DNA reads TGTGCCACCAGTGGAGGGCCCGGGAATGAGCAGTTCTTC.

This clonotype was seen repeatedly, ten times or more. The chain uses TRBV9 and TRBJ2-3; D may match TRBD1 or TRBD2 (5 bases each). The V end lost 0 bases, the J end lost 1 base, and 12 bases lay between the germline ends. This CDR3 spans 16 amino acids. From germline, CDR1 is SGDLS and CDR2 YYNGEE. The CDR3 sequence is CASSVVLQGGTDTQYF. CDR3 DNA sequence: TGTGCCAGCAGCGTAGTCCTGCAGGGAGGCACAGATACGCAGTATTTT.

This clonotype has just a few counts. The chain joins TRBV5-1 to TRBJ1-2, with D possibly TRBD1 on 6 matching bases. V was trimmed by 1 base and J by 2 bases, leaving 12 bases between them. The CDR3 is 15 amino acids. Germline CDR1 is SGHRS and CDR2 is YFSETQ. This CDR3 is CASSLSGTTNYGYTF. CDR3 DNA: TGCGCCAGCAGCTTGAGCGGGACAACGAACTATGGCTACACCTTC.

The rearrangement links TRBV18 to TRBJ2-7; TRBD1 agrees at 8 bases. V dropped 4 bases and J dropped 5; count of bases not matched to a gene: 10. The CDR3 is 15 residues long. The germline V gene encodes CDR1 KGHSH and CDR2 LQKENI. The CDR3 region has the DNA TGTGCCAGCTCACTAGGACAGGGCCGGGGGAACGAGCAGTACTTC. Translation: CASSLGQGRGNEQYF. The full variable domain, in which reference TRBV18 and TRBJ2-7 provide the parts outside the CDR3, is NAGVMQNPRHLVRRRGQEARLRCSPMKGHSHVYWYRQLPEEGLKFMVYLQKENIIDESGMPKERFSAEFPKEGPSILRIQQVVRGDSAAYFCASSLGQGRGNEQYFGPGTRLTVT.

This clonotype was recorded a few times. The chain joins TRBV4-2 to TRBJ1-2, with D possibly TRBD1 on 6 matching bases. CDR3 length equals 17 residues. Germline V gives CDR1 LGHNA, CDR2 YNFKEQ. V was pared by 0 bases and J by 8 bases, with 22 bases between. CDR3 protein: CASSQDPLKGGSGGYTF. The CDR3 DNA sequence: TGTGCCAGCAGCCAAGATCCCCTAAAGGGGGGAAGCGGGGGCTACACCTTC.

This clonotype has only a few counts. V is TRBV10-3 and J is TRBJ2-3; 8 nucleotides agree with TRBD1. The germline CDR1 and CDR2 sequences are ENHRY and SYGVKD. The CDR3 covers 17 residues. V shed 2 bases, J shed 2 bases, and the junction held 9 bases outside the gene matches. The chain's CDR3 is CAISEGFGTGPTDTQYF. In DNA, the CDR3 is TGTGCCATCAGTGAGGGATTCGGGACAGGCCCCACAGATACGCAGTATTTT.

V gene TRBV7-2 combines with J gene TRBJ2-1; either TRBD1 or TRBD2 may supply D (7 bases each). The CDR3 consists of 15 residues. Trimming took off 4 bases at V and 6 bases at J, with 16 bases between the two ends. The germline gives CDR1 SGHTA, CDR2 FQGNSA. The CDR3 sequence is CASSSAGGGGNEQFF. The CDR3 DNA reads TGTGCCAGCAGCTCCGCAGGGGGAGGGGGCAATGAGCAGTTCTTC. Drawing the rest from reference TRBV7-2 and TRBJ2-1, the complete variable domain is GAGVSQSPSNKVTEKGKDVELRCDPISGHTALYWYRQSLGQGLEFLIYFQGNSAPDKSGLPSDRFSAERTGGSVSTLTIQRTQQEDSAVYLCASSSAGGGGNEQFFGPGTRLTVL.

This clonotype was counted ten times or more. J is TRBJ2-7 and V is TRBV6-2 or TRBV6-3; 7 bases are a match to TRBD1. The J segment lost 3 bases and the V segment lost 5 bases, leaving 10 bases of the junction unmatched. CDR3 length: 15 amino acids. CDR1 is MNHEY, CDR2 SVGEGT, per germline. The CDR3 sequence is CASSINRGPFYEQYF. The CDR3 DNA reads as TGTGCCAGCAGTATCAACAGGGGCCCATTCTACGAGCAGTACTTC.

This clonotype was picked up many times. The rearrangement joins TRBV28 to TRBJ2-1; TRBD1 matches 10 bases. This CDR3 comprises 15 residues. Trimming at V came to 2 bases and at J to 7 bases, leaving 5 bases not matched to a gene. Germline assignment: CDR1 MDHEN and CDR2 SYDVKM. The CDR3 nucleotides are TGTGCCAGCAGTTTAGGGGACAGGGGTGGAAATGAGCAGTTCTTC. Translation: CASSLGDRGGNEQFF. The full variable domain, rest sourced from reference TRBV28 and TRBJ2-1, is DVKVTQSSRYLVKRTGEKVFLECVQDMDHENMFWYRQDPGLGLRLIYFSYDVKMKEKGDIPEGYSVSREKKERFSLILESASTNQTSMYLCASSLGDRGGNEQFFGPGTRLTVL.

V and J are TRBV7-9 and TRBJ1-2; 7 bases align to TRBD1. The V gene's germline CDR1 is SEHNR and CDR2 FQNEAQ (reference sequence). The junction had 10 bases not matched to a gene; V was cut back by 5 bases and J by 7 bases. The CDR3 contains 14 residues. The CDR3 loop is CASSPMTGRGGYTF. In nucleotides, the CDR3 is TGTGCCAGCAGCCCCATGACAGGGAGAGGTGGCTACACCTTC.

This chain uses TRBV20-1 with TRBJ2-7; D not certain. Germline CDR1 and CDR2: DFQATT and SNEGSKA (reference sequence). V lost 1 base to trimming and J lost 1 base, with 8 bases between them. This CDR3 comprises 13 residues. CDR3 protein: CSARAWDSYEQYF. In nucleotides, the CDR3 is TGCAGTGCTAGAGCTTGGGATTCCTACGAGCAGTACTTC.

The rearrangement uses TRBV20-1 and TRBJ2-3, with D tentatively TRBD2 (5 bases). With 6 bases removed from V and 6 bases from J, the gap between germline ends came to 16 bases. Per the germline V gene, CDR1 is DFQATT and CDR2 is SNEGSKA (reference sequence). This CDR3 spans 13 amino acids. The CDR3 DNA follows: TGCAGTGCCAGACCCCCTGGCGGGGATACGCAGTATTTT. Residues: CSARPPGGDTQYF.

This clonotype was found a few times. This CDR3 is CSAYDISSYEQYF. The CDR3, as DNA: TGCAGTGCTTACGACATTAGCTCCTACGAGCAGTACTTC. The chain uses TRBV20-1 and TRBJ2-7; no firm D call. The CDR3 has 13 amino acids. CDR1 is DFQATT, CDR2 SNEGSKA, per germline (reference sequence). Trimming removed 5 bases from V and 0 bases from J, with 11 bases in between.

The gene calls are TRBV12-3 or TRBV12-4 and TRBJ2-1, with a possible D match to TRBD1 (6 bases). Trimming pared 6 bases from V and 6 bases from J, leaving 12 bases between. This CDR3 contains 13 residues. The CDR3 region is CASSPGAVNEQFF. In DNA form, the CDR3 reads TGTGCCAGCAGCCCAGGGGCGGTCAATGAGCAGTTCTTC.